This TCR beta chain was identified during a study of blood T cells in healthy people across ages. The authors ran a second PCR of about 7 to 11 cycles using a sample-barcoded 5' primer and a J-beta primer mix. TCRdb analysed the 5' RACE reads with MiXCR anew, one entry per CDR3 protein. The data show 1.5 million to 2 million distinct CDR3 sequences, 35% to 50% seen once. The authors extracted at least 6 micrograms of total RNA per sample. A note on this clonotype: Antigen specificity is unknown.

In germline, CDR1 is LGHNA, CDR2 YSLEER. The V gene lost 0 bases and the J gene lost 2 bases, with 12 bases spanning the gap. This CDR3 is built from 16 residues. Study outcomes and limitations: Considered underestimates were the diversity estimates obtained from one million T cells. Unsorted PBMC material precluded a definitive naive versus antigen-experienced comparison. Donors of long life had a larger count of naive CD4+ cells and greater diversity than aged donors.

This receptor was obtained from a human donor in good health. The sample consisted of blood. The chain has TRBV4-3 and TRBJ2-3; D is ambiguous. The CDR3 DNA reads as TGCGCCAGCAGCCAAGAGGCAACCCCGAACACAGATACGCAGTATTTT. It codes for CASSQEATPNTDTQYF.